These 30 T cell receptor beta chains share one sample of origin, sequenced in a study of blood T cell repertoires in COVID-19. Assay used: immunoSEQ multiplex PCR; TCRdb lists only in-frame clones, some missing. There are 400,000 to 500,000 clones in the sample; more than 70% occur only once, and less than 1.5% lies in the top ten. The specimen was PBMCs or T cells enriched from blood (not recorded which). The source is a woman aged 18-35 years who had been exposed to COVID-19.

This clone showed up just once. The chain combines TRBV6-5 with TRBJ2-7, with TRBD2 identical over 8 bases. Trimming at V came to 0 bases and at J to 1 base, leaving 5 bases not matched to a gene. Germline lookup yields CDR1 MNHEY and CDR2 SVGAGI. CDR3 length: 16 amino acids. The CDR3 nucleotides are TGTGCCAGCAGTTACTCGAGCCTAGCGGGTTCCTACGAGCAGTACTTC. Protein product: CASSYSSLAGSYEQYF.

The sample holds one count of this clone. The chain employs TRBV9 and TRBJ1-1; D might be TRBD1 (5 bases). The CDR3 has 19 amino acids. With 4 bases removed from V and 0 bases from J, the gap between germline ends came to 25 bases. Germline V gives CDR1 SGDLS, CDR2 YYNGEE. CDR3 residues: CASSLHTGGQGRLNTEAFF. CDR3 nucleotide sequence: TGTGCCAGCAGCCTTCACACGGGAGGGCAGGGACGACTGAACACTGAAGCTTTCTTT. The variable domain in full, completed from reference TRBV9 and TRBJ1-1, reads DSGVTQTPKHLITATGQRVTLRCSPRSGDLSVYWYQQSLDQGLQFLIQYYNGEERAKGNILERFSAQQFPDLHSELNLSSLELGDSALYFCASSLHTGGQGRLNTEAFFGQGTRLTVV.

The chain combines TRBV6-5 with TRBJ1-4, with D perhaps TRBD1 (6 bases). With 7 bases removed from V and 8 bases from J, the gap between germline ends came to 17 bases. The CDR3 loop spans 14 amino acids. Germline values: CDR1 MNHEY, CDR2 SVGAGI. The CDR3 nucleotides are TGTGCCAGCATCCAACAGGGTGAAAGGGAAAAACTGTTTTTT. This sequence encodes CASIQQGEREKLFF.

The rearrangement joins TRBV2 to TRBJ1-3; TRBD1 is a possible D gene (5 bases). CDR1 is SNHLY and CDR2 is FYNNEI in the germline V gene. CDR3 length equals 16 residues. V was clipped by 4 bases and J by 1 base, with 14 bases between them. The CDR3 spells CASSAQGANSGNTIYF. The CDR3 region has the DNA TGTGCCAGCAGTGCTCAGGGCGCAAATTCTGGAAACACCATATATTTT.

V gene TRBV30 combines with J gene TRBJ1-1; D remains ambiguous. The CDR3 runs 13 residues. The germline V and J ends were trimmed by 6 bases and 0 bases, with 11 bases remaining between them. Germline V gene lookup returns CDR1 GTSNPN and CDR2 SVGIG (reference sequence). The CDR3 DNA reads as TGTGCCTGCCCGGGTCTTATGAACACTGAAGCTTTCTTT. This codes for CACPGLMNTEAFF.

This chain connects TRBV7-6 to TRBJ2-4, with D maybe TRBD2 (6 bases). Germline lookup yields CDR1 SGHVS and CDR2 FNYEAQ. The CDR3 totals 20 residues. Trimming took 4 bases from V and 0 from J, leaving 25 bases between them. CDR3 protein: CASSSAGHLATPLAKNIQYF. The CDR3 nucleotides are TGTGCCAGCAGCTCGGCGGGGCATCTAGCGACGCCCCTAGCCAAAAACATTCAGTACTTC.

This rearrangement joins TRBV28 to TRBJ1-5; the match to TRBD1 covers 8 bases. Germline values: CDR1 MDHEN, CDR2 SYDVKM. The length of the CDR3 is 16 residues. Trimming at V came to 0 bases and at J to 7 bases, leaving 8 bases not matched to a gene. CDR3 protein: CASSLWVSTGDQPQHF. The CDR3 region has the DNA TGTGCCAGCAGTTTATGGGTCTCGACAGGGGACCAGCCCCAGCATTTT.

The chain employs TRBV6-5 and TRBJ1-1; D gene uncertain. The CDR3 is made up of 15 amino acids. V gave up 0 bases and J gave up 4 bases, with 12 bases separating them. The germline V gene has CDR1 MNHEY and CDR2 SVGAGI. Here the CDR3 reads CASSYSMEAFTEAFF. CDR3 in DNA: TGTGCCAGCAGTTACTCGATGGAGGCTTTCACTGAAGCTTTCTTT.

This clone was recorded a few times. The rearrangement joins TRBV4-2 to TRBJ1-6; 7 bases match TRBD1. The CDR3 spans 16 residues. Trimming at V came to 0 bases and at J to 2 bases, leaving 1 base not matched to a gene. Germline values: CDR1 LGHNA, CDR2 YNFKEQ. In nucleotides, the CDR3 is TGTGCCAGCAGCCAAGATGGACAGGCCTATAATTCACCCCTCCACTTT. Residues: CASSQDGQAYNSPLHF.

This clone was seen just once. This rearrangement joins TRBV19 to TRBJ1-3; D gene uncertain. V was cut by 11 bases and J by 4 bases, with 12 bases left in between. Germline V gene lookup returns CDR1 LNHDA and CDR2 SQIVND (reference sequence). The CDR3 length is 12 residues. The CDR3 is CAAAAPGNTIYF. The DNA of the CDR3 is TGTGCCGCGGCAGCTCCCGGAAACACCATATATTTT.

This chain links TRBV5-1 with TRBJ1-4; D is unclear. Germline CDR1 SGHRS, CDR2 YFSETQ. The CDR3 sequence is 12 residues long. V was clipped by 2 bases and J by 5 bases, with 4 bases between them. The CDR3 is CASSFQNEKLFF. For the CDR3, the DNA is TGCGCCAGCAGCTTCCAAAATGAAAAACTGTTTTTT.

In the case of this clone: This CDR3 is also generated by other DNA sequences in the sample. The chain carries TRBV11-2 and TRBJ2-2; D is possibly TRBD2 (5 bases). CDR1 and CDR2 from the germline V gene are SGHAT and FQNNGV. V dropped 1 base and J dropped 5 bases, with 5 bases sitting between them. The CDR3 is 13 amino acids. The CDR3 bases are TGTGCCAGCAGCTTAGCGGGGACCGGGGAGCTGTTTTTT. Protein product: CASSLAGTGELFF. Full variable domain (rest looked up from reference TRBV11-2 and TRBJ2-2): EAGVAQSPRYKIIEKRQSVAFWCNPISGHATLYWYQQILGQGPKLLIQFQNNGVVDDSQLPKDRFSAERLKGVDSTLKIQPAKLEDSAVYLCASSLAGTGELFFGEGSRLTVL.

The rearrangement joins TRBV28 to TRBJ1-2; D may be TRBD1 (5 bases). The CDR3 has 14 amino acids. The germline CDR1 and CDR2 sequences are MDHEN and SYDVKM. V was trimmed by 5 bases and J by 8 bases, leaving 18 bases between them. CDR3 in amino acids: CASSPPGGFRGYTF. The CDR3, as DNA: TGTGCCAGCAGTCCCCCCGGGGGGTTTCGCGGCTACACCTTC.

This chain links TRBV6-6 with TRBJ2-2; 8 bases fit TRBD2. The CDR3 consists of 12 residues. Germline V gene sequence: CDR1 MNHNY, CDR2 SVGAGI (reference sequence). The trim removed 8 bases at V and 6 bases at J, leaving 2 bases unmatched. The CDR3 protein is CASGTRPGELFF. DNA for the CDR3: TGTGCCAGCGGGACTAGACCCGGGGAGCTGTTTTTT.

The rearrangement uses TRBV11-3 and TRBJ2-7; D is perhaps TRBD2 (6 bases). Germline CDR1 SGHNT, CDR2 YENEEA. The CDR3 is 13 amino acids. V lost 5 bases to trimming and J lost 3 bases, with 11 bases between them. The CDR3 DNA is TGTGCCAGCAGCCAATCCGGGAGCTACGAGCAGTACTTC. This encodes CASSQSGSYEQYF.

This chain links TRBV27 with TRBJ1-1; D gene ambiguous. The CDR3 totals 11 residues. V gave up 4 bases and J gave up 7 bases, with 7 bases separating them. The germline V gene encodes CDR1 MNHEY and CDR2 SMNVEV (reference sequence). The CDR3 loop reads CASSSPYEAFF. The CDR3, as DNA: TGTGCCAGCAGTTCCCCTTATGAAGCTTTCTTT.

The chain couples TRBV28 to TRBJ2-4; the D is unclear. This CDR3 has 15 residues. Per germline, CDR1 MDHEN and CDR2 SYDVKM. Between the trimmed V and J ends, which lost 4 bases and 0 bases, there was a span of 10 bases. CDR3 amino acids: CASSSTQVAKNIQYF. CDR3 in DNA: TGTGCCAGCAGTTCGACCCAGGTAGCCAAAAACATTCAGTACTTC.

The V call is TRBV5-1, the J call TRBJ2-2, with D possibly being TRBD2 (5 bases). Germline V gene data show CDR1 as SGHRS and CDR2 as YFSETQ. CDR3 length equals 16 residues. Trimming removed 6 bases from V and 2 bases from J, with 17 bases in between. This chain's CDR3 is CASNLGVAGNTGELFF. DNA of the CDR3: TGCGCCAGCAACCTCGGGGTAGCTGGTAACACCGGGGAGCTGTTTTTT.

The rearrangement joins TRBV18 to TRBJ1-5; D possibly corresponds to TRBD1 (6 bases). Trimming took 4 bases from V and 0 from J, leaving 13 bases between them. The length of the CDR3 is 16 residues. In germline, CDR1 is KGHSH, CDR2 LQKENI. This CDR3 reads CASSLRDTYSNQPQHF. Here the CDR3 DNA reads TGTGCCAGCTCACTCCGGGACACTTATAGCAATCAGCCCCAGCATTTT.

In this sample, this clone turned up once. V and J are TRBV5-5 and TRBJ1-4; 7 bases agree with TRBD1. Losses at the gene ends were 2 bases for V and 5 bases for J; bases not matched to a gene: 6. Germline V CDR1 and CDR2: SGHKS, YYEKEE (reference sequence). The length of the CDR3 is 15 residues. This CDR3 is CASSLRDRENEKLFF. CDR3 coding DNA: TGTGCCAGCAGCTTAAGAGACAGGGAGAATGAAAAACTGTTTTTT.

CDR3 sequence: CASSPTGRTEAFF. CDR3 bases: TGTGCCAGCAGCCCTACAGGGCGCACTGAAGCTTTCTTT. The V and J genes are TRBV12-3 or TRBV12-4 and TRBJ1-1, with a possible D match to TRBD1 (6 bases). The germline V and J ends were trimmed by 6 bases and 4 bases, with 12 bases remaining between them. The CDR3 sequence is 13 residues long.

This clone was detected once. Other DNA sequences in this specimen translate into the identical CDR3. V gene TRBV20-1 combines with J gene TRBJ1-1; D is ambiguous. The V and J ends lost 3 bases and 0 bases respectively, with 2 bases between them. CDR1 and CDR2 from the germline V gene are DFQATT and SNEGSKA (reference sequence). The CDR3 contains 11 residues. The CDR3 loop is CSASMNTEAFF. CDR3 in DNA: TGCAGTGCTAGCATGAACACTGAAGCTTTCTTT.

The chain employs TRBV3-1 (or the pseudogene TRBV3-2) and TRBJ1-2; 9 positions match TRBD1. This CDR3 contains 15 residues. The junction had 5 bases not matched to a gene; V was cut back by 1 base and J by 5 bases. Germline V CDR1 and CDR2: LGHDT, YNNKEL (reference sequence). CDR3 residues: CASSQGLGTGYGYTF. DNA of the CDR3: TGTGCCAGCAGCCAAGGCTTGGGGACAGGGTATGGCTACACCTTC.

This chain connects TRBV20-1 to TRBJ1-2, with a tentative D call TRBD1 (5 bases). The CDR3 length is 11 residues. Deletions cut 7 bases from V and 3 bases from J, with 9 bases between. CDR1 DFQATT and CDR2 SNEGSKA come from the germline V gene (reference sequence). CDR3 in amino acids: CSDKTDYGYTF. DNA for the CDR3: TGCAGTGACAAGACAGACTATGGCTACACCTTC.

The gene calls are TRBV19 and TRBJ2-1, with unresolved D. The CDR3 consists of 14 residues. Germline CDR1 and CDR2: LNHDA and SQIVND (reference sequence). Trimming took 1 base from V and 7 from J, leaving 11 bases between them. The CDR3 DNA follows: TGTGCCAGTAGTATAGCGGTCTACGGGAATGAGCAGTTCTTC. This translates into CASSIAVYGNEQFF.

The V and J genes are TRBV13 and TRBJ2-1; 9 nucleotides line up with TRBD2. The junction had 6 bases not matched to a gene; V was cut back by 2 bases and J by 4 bases. CDR3 length: 16 amino acids. The V gene's germline CDR1 is PRHDT and CDR2 FYEKMQ (reference sequence). CDR3 bases: TGTGCCAGCAGCTTACCATCTAGCGGGGCTTACAATGAGCAGTTCTTC. It translates to CASSLPSSGAYNEQFF.

The table lists this clone with a count of one. The chain is built from TRBV7-2 and TRBJ1-2; 7 nucleotides line up with TRBD1. The V gene end was trimmed by 6 bases and the J gene end by 6 bases; junction bases not matched to a gene: 10. The V gene's germline CDR1 is SGHTA and CDR2 FQGNSA. The CDR3 sequence is 14 residues long. DNA for the CDR3: TGTGCCAGCAGTCCCGGACAGGACAGTCATGGCTACACCTTC. Encoded protein: CASSPGQDSHGYTF.

CDR3: CASSLGSGPYNEQFF. Here the CDR3 DNA reads TGTGCCAGCAGCTTAGGTAGCGGACCCTACAATGAGCAGTTCTTC. V and J are TRBV7-9 and TRBJ2-1; D might be TRBD2 (6 bases). Germline assignment: CDR1 SEHNR and CDR2 FQNEAQ (reference sequence). The CDR3 has 15 residues. Trimming removed 1 base from V and 2 bases from J, with 9 bases in between.

The chain joins TRBV7-2 to TRBJ1-5, with D perhaps TRBD1 (5 bases). V was cut by 3 bases and J by 3 bases, with 9 bases left in between. The CDR3 has 14 amino acids. Germline loops: CDR1 SGHTA, CDR2 FQGNSA. Written as DNA, the CDR3 is TGTGCCAGCAGCTTCAGGGTAACCAATCAGCCCCAGCATTTT. Translation: CASSFRVTNQPQHF.

The rearrangement links TRBV12-3 or TRBV12-4 to TRBJ1-2; 9 bases are shared with TRBD1. V lost 5 bases to trimming and J lost 13 bases; unmatched junction nucleotides: 5. The CDR3 consists of 11 residues. The CDR3 here is CASSLGQGVTF. DNA for the CDR3: TGTGCCAGCAGTCTGGGACAGGGAGTCACCTTC.